This entry describes one T cell receptor (beta chain). No cognate antigen has been identified for it. Base qualities are not provided; no much larger clone lies one nucleotide away. To demonstrate the VDJtools post-analysis software, the study profiled TCR beta repertoires from the peripheral blood of about 13 young patients with multiple sclerosis. The patients with multiple sclerosis were children and adolescents between about 6 and 17 years of age. The data were taken from a study of post-analysis software for immune sequencing data (dated by TCRdb to about 2015). Broadly, across the study: Recorded disease courses included relapsing-remitting, secondary progressive and progressive-relapsing multiple sclerosis, with some patients lacking subtype annotation. The multiple sclerosis patient repertoires were compared with around ten previously published healthy control repertoires from donors aged roughly 6 to 25 years. A subset of samples was prepared in parallel using single-end sample barcoding, then pooled and co-amplified after Illumina adapter ligation.

What the authors observed across the whole study: Multiple sclerosis patients had significantly lower normalized Chao1 diversity than controls, a result that suggests substantial peripheral T-cell clonal expansion. Strong co-clustering of samples prepared in the same batch was shown by direct clustering with F measure, prompting a batch-effect correction. The control group was slightly older than the multiple sclerosis patient group.

The protocol used for the library was PCR. Sequencing was carried out with an Illumina HiSeq 2500. To reduce PCR and sequencing biases, unique molecular identifiers were incorporated into the TCR beta cDNA libraries. Some 500,000 cDNA molecules were obtained for every 1 to 10 million input T cells, so each molecule roughly corresponded to one T cell. The patient libraries were prepared and sequenced with the same protocol used for the earlier healthy control dataset. Within a given batch, samples were prepared together, multiplexed and sequenced on the same HiSeq lane. Per the original workflow: MIGEC was used to process the raw barcoded reads, and molecular identifier groups with only a single read were discarded before consensus assembly and CDR3 extraction. VDJtools was used for post-analysis of the clonotype tables, with diversity normalized by down-sampling every dataset to the smallest sample size. Repertoire overlap clustering matched CDR3 amino acid but not nucleotide sequences to correct batch-related cross-sample contamination. TCRdb redid the processing of the public reads, applying fastp at Q25 and MiXCR, and retained in-frame beta chains. Records with the same CDR3 protein are collapsed into one entry carrying the most frequent genes and DNA. Clone size and V and J calls follow TCRdb, not the original study. The sample records about 210,000 distinct CDR3 sequences, over 25% of which are singletons. Jointly, the top ten make up around 3.7% of the sample.

Material: blood. The TCR comes from a girl aged 2 to 17 with multiple sclerosis.

The nucleotides are TGTGCCAGCAGTGAGGGGGCAGTCAGCACCGGGGAGCTGTTTTTT. Its protein product is CASSEGAVSTGELFF. The sequence links TRBV25-1 to TRBJ2-2; the best D guess is TRBD1, with 6 bases matching. The trim is 3 bases for V and 4 bases for J, with a gap of 12 bases between the germline ends. The CDR3 has 15 amino acids, counting the end cysteine and phenylalanine. This entry keeps only the CDR3 DNA: 45 bases, framed from base 1. Sequences MGHDK (CDR1) and SYGVNS (CDR2) are obtained from the germline V gene.